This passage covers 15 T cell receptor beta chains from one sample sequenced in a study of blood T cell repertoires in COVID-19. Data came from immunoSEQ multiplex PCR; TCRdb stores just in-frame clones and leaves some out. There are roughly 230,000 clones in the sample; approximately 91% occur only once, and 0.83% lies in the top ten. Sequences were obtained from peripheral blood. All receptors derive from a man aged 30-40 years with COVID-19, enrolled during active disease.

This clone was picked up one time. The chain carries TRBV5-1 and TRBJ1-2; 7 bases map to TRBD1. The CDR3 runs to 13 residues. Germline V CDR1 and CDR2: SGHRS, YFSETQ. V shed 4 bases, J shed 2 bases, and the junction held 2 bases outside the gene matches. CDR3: CASSQQGNYGYTF. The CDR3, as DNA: TGCGCCAGCAGCCAACAGGGGAACTATGGCTACACCTTC.

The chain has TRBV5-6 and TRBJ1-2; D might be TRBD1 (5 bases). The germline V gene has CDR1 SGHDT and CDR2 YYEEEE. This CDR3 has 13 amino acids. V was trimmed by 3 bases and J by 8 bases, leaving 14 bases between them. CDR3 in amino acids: CASSSGTPGGYTF. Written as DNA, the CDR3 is TGTGCCAGCAGCTCCGGGACTCCCGGGGGCTACACCTTC.

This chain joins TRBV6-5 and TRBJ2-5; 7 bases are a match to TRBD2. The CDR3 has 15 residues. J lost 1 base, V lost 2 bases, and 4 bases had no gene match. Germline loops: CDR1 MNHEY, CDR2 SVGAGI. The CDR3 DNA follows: TGTGCCAGCAGTTACAGCGGGATTCGCCAAGAGACCCAGTACTTC. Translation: CASSYSGIRQETQYF.

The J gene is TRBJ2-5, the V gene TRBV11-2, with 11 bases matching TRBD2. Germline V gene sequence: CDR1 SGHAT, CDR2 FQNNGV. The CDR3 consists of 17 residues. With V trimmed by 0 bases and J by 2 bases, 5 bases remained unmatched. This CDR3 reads CASSLDRGTSGQETQYF. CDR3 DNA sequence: TGTGCCAGCAGCTTAGATCGGGGGACTAGCGGTCAAGAGACCCAGTACTTC.

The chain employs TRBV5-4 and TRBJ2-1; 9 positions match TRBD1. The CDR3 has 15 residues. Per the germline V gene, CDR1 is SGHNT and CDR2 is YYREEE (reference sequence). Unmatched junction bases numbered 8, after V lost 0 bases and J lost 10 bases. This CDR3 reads CASSLGGQGDQEQFF. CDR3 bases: TGTGCCAGCAGCTTGGGGGGACAGGGAGATCAGGAGCAGTTCTTC.

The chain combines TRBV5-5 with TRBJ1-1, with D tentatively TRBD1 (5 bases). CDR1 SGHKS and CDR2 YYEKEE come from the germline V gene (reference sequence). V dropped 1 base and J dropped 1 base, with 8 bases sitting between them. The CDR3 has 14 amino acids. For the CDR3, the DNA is TGTGCCAGCAGCTTGCGCGGGGGGAACACTGAAGCTTTCTTT. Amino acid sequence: CASSLRGGNTEAFF.

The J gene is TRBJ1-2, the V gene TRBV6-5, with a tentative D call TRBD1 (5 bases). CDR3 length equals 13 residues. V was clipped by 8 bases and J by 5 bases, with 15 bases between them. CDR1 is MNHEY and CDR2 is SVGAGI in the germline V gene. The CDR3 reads CASYNQGPYGYTF. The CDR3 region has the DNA TGTGCCAGCTATAATCAGGGTCCTTATGGCTACACCTTC.

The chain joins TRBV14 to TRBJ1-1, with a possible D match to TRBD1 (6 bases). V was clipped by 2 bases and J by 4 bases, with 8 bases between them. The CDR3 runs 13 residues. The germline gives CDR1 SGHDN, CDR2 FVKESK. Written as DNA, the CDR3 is TGTGCCAGCAGCCAAACAGGGACCACTGAAGCTTTCTTT. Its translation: CASSQTGTTEAFF.

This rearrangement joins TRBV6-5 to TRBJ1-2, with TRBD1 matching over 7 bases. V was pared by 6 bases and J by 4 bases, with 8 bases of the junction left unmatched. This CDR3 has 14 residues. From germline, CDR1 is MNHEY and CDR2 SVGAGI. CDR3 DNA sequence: TGTGCCAGCAGGGGGGACAGCCACTTCTATGGCTACACCTTC. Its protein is CASRGDSHFYGYTF.

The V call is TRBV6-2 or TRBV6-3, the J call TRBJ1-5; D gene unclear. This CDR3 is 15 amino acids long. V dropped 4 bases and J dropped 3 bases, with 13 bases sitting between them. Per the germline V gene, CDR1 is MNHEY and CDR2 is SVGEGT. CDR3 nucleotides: TGTGCCAGCAGTTCTTCAGCGATCATCAATCAGCCCCAGCATTTT. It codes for CASSSSAIINQPQHF.

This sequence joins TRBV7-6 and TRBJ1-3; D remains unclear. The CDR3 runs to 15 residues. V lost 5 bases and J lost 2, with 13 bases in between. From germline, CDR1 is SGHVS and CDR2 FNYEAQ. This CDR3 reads CASSEQTVPGNTIYF. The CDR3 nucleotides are TGTGCCAGCAGCGAACAGACCGTGCCTGGAAACACCATATATTTT.

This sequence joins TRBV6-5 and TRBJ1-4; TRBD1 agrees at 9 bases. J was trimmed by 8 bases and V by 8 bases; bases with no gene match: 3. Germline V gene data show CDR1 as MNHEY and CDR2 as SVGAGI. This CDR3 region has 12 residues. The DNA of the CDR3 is TGTGCCAGCGGACAGGGGCACGAAAAACTGTTTTTT. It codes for CASGQGHEKLFF.

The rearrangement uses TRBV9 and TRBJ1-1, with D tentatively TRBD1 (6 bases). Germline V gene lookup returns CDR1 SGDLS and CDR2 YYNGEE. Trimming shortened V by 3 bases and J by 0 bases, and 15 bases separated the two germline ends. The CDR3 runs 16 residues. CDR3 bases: TGTGCCAGCAGCGCCGGGACAAGTGGATTGAACACTGAAGCTTTCTTT. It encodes CASSAGTSGLNTEAFF.

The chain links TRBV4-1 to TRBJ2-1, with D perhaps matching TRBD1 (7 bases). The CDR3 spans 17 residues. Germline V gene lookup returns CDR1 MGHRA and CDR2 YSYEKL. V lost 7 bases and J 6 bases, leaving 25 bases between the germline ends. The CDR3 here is CASTSQAIPQGGNEQFF. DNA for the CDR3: TGCGCCAGCACCAGCCAAGCTATCCCCCAGGGGGGCAATGAGCAGTTCTTC.

CDR3 protein: CASSLVGQGDLLNISGANVLTF. The CDR3 region has the DNA TGTGCCAGCAGCTTAGTGGGACAGGGCGATCTATTAAACATATCTGGGGCCAACGTCCTGACTTTC. This chain links TRBV7-3 with TRBJ2-6, with 9 bases aligning to TRBD1. V lost 2 bases to trimming and J lost 1 base; unmatched junction nucleotides: 18. Germline V gene sequence: CDR1 SGHTA, CDR2 FQGTGA. This CDR3 comprises 22 residues.